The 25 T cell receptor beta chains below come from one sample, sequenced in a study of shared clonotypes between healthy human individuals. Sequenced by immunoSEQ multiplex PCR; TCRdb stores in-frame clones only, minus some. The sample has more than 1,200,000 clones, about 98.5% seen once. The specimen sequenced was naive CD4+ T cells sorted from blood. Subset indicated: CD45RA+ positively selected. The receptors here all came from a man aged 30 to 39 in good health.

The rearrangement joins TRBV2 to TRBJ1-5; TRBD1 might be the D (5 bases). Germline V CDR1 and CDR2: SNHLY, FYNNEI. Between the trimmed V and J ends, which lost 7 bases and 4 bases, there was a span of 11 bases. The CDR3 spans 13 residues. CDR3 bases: TGTGCCAGCATGCGGGACCGAAATCAGCCCCAGCATTTT. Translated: CASMRDRNQPQHF.

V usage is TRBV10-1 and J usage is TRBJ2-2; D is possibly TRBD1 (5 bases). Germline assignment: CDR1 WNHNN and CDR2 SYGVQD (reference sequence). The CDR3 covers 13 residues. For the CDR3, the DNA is TGCGCTAGCTCAAGGGGCGCACCCGGGGAGCTGTTTTTT. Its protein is CASSRGAPGELFF.

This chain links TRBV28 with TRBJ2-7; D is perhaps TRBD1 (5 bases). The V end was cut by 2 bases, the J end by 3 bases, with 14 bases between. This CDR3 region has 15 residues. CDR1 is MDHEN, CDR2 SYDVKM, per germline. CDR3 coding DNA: TGTGCCAGCAGTTTAGTCAGGGCCGGGCGCTACGAGCAGTACTTC. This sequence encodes CASSLVRAGRYEQYF.

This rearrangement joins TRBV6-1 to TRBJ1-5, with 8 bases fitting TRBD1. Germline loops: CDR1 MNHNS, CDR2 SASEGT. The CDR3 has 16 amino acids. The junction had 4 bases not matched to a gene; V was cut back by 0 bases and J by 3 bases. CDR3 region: CASSEAPQGANQPQHF. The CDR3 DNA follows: TGTGCCAGCAGTGAAGCCCCTCAGGGGGCCAATCAGCCCCAGCATTTT.

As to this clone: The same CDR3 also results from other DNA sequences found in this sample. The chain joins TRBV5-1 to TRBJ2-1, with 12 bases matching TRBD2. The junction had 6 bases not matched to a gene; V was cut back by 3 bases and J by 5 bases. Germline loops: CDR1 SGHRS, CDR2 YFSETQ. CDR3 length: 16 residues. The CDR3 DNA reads TGCGCCAGCAGCTCGCCGACTAGCGGGAGTAACAATGAGCAGTTCTTC. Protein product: CASSSPTSGSNNEQFF.

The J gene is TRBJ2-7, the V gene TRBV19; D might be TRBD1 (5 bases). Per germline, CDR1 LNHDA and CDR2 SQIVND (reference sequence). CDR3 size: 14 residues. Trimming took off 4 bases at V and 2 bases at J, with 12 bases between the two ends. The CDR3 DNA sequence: TGTGCCAGTAGTAGACAGTTCAAAGCCTACGAGCAGTACTTC. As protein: CASSRQFKAYEQYF.

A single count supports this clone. CDR3 sequence: CASSPRVSNEQFF. CDR3 DNA sequence: TGTGCCAGCTCACCACGCGTCTCCAATGAGCAGTTCTTC. This chain links TRBV18 with TRBJ2-1; D gene ambiguous. The CDR3 spans 13 residues. Germline V gene sequence: CDR1 KGHSH, CDR2 LQKENI. The germline V and J ends were trimmed by 1 base and 6 bases, with 7 bases remaining between them.

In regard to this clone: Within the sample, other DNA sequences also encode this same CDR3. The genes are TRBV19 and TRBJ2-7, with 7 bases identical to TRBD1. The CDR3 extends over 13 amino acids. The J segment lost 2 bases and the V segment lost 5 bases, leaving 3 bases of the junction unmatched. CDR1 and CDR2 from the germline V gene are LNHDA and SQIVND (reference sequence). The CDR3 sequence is CASSPGQPYEQYF. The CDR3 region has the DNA TGTGCCAGTAGTCCGGGACAGCCCTACGAGCAGTACTTC. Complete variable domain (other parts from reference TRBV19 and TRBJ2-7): DGGITQSPKYLFRKEGQNVTLSCEQNLNHDAMYWYRQDPGQGLRLIYYSQIVNDFQKGDIAEGYSVSREKKESFPLTVTSAQKNPTAFYLCASSPGQPYEQYFGPGTRLTVT.

Here the CDR3 DNA reads TGCGCCAGCACCCTTGGTTCAGCGGGGCAAGAGACCCAGTACTTC. It is translated as CASTLGSAGQETQYF. J is TRBJ2-5 and V is TRBV5-1, with 7 bases aligning to TRBD2. CDR1 and CDR2 (germline): SGHRS, YFSETQ. Trimming took 6 bases from V and 2 from J; bases not matched to a gene: 10. The CDR3 consists of 15 residues.

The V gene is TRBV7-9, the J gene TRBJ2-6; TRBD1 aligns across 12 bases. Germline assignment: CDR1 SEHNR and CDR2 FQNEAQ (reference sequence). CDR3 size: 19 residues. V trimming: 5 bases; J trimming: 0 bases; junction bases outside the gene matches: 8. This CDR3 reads CASSEGQGAGPSGANVLTF. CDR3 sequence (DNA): TGTGCCAGCAGCGAGGGACAGGGGGCCGGGCCCTCTGGGGCCAACGTCCTGACTTTC.

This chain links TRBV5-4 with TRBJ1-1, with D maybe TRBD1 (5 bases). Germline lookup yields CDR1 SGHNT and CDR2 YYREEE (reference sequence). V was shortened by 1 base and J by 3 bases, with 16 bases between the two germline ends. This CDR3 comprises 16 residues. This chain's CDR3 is CASSLMRGAVDTEAFF. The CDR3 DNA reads TGTGCCAGCAGCTTGATGAGGGGCGCGGTGGACACTGAAGCTTTCTTT.

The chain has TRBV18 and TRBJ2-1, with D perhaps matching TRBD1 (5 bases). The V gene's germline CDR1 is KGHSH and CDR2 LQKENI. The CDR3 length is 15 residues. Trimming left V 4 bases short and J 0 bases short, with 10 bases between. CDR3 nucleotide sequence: TGTGCCAGCTCACGCGAGACAGACTCCTACAATGAGCAGTTCTTC. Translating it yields CASSRETDSYNEQFF.

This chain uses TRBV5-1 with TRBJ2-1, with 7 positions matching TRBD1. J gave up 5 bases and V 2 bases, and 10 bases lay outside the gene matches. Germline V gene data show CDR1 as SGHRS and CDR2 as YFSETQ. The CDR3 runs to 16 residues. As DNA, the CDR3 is TGCGCCAGCAGCTTTGGAAGGGGGCGCGCGAACAATGAGCAGTTCTTC. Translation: CASSFGRGRANNEQFF.

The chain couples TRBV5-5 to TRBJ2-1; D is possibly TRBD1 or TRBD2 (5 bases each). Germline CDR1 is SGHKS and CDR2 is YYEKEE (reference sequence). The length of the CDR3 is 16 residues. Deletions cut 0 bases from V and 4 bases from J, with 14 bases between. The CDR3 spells CASSLDGTPLYNEQFF. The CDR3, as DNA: TGTGCCAGCAGCTTGGATGGGACGCCCCTTTACAATGAGCAGTTCTTC.

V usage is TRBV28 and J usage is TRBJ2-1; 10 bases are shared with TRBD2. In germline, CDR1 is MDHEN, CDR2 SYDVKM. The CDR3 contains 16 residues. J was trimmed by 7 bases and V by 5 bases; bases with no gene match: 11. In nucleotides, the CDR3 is TGTGCCAGCAGTAAAATAGCGGGAGGCCCTCTGAATGAGCAGTTCTTC. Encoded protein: CASSKIAGGPLNEQFF.

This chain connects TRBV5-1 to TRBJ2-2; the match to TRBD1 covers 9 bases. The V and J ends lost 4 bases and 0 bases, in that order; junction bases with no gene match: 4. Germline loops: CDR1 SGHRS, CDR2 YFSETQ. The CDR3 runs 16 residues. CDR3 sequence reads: CASSPGQGANTGELFF. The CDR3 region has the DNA TGCGCCAGCAGCCCGGGACAGGGCGCGAACACCGGGGAGCTGTTTTTT.

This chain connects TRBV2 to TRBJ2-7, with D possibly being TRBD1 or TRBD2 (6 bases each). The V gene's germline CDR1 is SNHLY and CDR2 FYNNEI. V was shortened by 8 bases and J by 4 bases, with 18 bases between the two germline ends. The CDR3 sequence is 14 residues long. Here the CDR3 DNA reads TGTGCCAGCTTATCCCGGGGGCAAAGGTACGAGCAGTACTTC. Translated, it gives CASLSRGQRYEQYF.

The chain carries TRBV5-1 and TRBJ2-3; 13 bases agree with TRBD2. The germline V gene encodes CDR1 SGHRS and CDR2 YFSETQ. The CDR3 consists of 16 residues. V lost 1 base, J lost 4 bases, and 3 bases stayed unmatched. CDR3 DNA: TGCGCCAGCAGCTTGAGGACTAGCGGGAGTTCAGATACGCAGTATTTT. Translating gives CASSLRTSGSSDTQYF.

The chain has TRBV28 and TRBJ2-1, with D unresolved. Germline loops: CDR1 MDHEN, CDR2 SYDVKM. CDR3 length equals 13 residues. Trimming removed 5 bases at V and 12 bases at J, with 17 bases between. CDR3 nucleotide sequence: TGTGCCAGCAGTCAGGCGGCGAGAAACCCGCAGTTCTTC. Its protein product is CASSQAARNPQFF. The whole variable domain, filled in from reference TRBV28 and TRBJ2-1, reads DVKVTQSSRYLVKRTGEKVFLECVQDMDHENMFWYRQDPGLGLRLIYFSYDVKMKEKGDIPEGYSVSREKKERFSLILESASTNQTSMYLCASSQAARNPQFFGPGTRLTVL.

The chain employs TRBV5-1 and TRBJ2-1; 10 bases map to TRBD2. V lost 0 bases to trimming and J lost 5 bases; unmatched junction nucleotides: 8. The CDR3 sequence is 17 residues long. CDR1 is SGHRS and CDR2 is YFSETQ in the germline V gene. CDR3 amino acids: CASSLARGLANNNEQFF. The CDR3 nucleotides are TGCGCCAGCAGCTTGGCCAGGGGACTAGCGAATAACAATGAGCAGTTCTTC.

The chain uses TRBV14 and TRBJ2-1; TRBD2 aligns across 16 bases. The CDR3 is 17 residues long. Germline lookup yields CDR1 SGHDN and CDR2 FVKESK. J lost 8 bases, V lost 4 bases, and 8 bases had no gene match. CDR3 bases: TGTGCCAGCAGCCCCTCGGGACTAGCGGGAGGGCCTTATGAGCAGTTCTTC. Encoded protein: CASSPSGLAGGPYEQFF.

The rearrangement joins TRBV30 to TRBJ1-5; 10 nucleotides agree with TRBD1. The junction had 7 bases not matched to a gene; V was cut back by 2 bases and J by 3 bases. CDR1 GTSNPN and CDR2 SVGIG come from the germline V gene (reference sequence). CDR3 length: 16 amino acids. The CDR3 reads CAWSQTGGPFNQPQHF. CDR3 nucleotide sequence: TGTGCCTGGAGTCAGACAGGGGGCCCCTTCAATCAGCCCCAGCATTTT. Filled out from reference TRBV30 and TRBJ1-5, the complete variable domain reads SQTIHQWPATLVQPVGSPLSLECTVEGTSNPNLYWYRQAAGRGLQLLFYSVGIGQISSEVPQNLSASRPQDRQFILSSKKLLLSDSGFYLCAWSQTGGPFNQPQHFGDGTRLSIL.

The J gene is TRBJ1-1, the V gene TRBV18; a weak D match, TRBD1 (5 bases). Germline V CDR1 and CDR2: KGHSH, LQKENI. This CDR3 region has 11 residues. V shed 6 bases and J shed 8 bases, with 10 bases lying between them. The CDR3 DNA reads TGTGCCAGCTCGTCGACAGCGGAAGCTTTCTTT. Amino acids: CASSSTAEAFF.

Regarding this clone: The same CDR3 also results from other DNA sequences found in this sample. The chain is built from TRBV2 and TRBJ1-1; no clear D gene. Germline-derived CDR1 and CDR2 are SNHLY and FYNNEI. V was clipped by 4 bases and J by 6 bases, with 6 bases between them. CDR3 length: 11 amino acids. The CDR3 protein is CASSVGPEAFF. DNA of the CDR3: TGTGCCAGCAGTGTAGGCCCTGAAGCTTTCTTT.

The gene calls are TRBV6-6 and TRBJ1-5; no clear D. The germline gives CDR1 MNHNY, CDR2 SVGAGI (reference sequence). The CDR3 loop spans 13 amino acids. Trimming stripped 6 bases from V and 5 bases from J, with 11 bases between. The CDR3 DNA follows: TGTGCCAGCAGGGACCAGGACGATCAGCCCCAGCATTTT. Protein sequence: CASRDQDDQPQHF.